These T cell receptor beta chains were read from a single sample in a study of CXCR3-negative and CXCR3-positive naive CD8 T cells. One entry per CDR3 protein, without DNA, is what TCRdb gives after re-calling the 5' RACE reads. This table lists about 98,000 distinct CDR3 sequences. Sequenced: naive CXCR3+ CD8+ T cells from blood. The source is a human donor in good health. Some clones in this sample may be carry-over from other donors' samples. Each CDR3 is given with its conserved first and last residue.

J gene,V gene,CDR3 protein
TRBJ2-2,TRBV20-1,CSARDFAGSGTGELFF
TRBJ2-7,TRBV14,CASSQGRLPYEQYF
TRBJ2-2,TRBV29-1,CSGIFSSGELFF
TRBJ2-1,TRBV20-1,CSATEGRDIYEQFF
TRBJ2-3,TRBV20-1,CSARDPASLAGTDTQYF
TRBJ2-1,TRBV20-1,CSATRDGEYNEQFF
TRBJ1-2,TRBV29-1,CSVVGGGGFGYTF
TRBJ1-5,TRBV4-3,CASSQVWRGNQPQHF
TRBJ2-7,TRBV13,CASTVRNYEQYF
TRBJ2-7,TRBV7-9,CASSPTGNPYEQYF
TRBJ2-7,TRBV6-2/TRBV6-3,CASSGVLWEQYF
TRBJ2-7,TRBV5-1,CASSLTGLGPNEQYF
TRBJ2-1,TRBV5-6,CASSLWRGAYNEQFF
TRBJ2-1,TRBV29-1,CSVEVTSWDNEQFF
TRBJ1-1,TRBV4-3,CASSQGAGGFTEAFF
TRBJ1-4,TRBV28,CASSLFGWTGGLGEKLFF
TRBJ2-5,TRBV6-2/TRBV6-3,CASSYDRRQGFQETQYF
TRBJ2-3,TRBV21-1,CASSRTALTQYF
TRBJ2-3,TRBV27,CASSPPWEDTQYF
TRBJ2-1,TRBV20-1,CSAKTGGLYNEQFF
TRBJ1-4,TRBV27,CASTTLGQGDEKLFF
TRBJ2-7,TRBV7-2,CASSSYDRDHEQYF
TRBJ1-2,TRBV12-3/TRBV12-4,CASTNPWSGNYGYTF
TRBJ2-7,TRBV14,CASSHAQGTYEQYF
TRBJ2-3,TRBV30,CAWRPGTGDFADTQYF
TRBJ2-7,TRBV4-1,CASSQDTGVGYEQYF
TRBJ2-1,TRBV13,CASSPGRSYNEQFF